Listed here are 4 T cell receptor beta chains from one sample, sequenced in a study of early T cells in non-severe SARS-CoV-2 infection. TCRdb itself ran the 5' RACE reads through MiXCR, one entry per CDR3 protein. This sample yields 35,000 to 50,000 distinct CDR3 sequences, of which approximately 5.9% are seen a single time; about 8.3% belongs to the top ten. This specimen was whole blood, taken at baseline. These receptors came from an adult who was a healthcare worker with PCR-confirmed SARS-CoV-2 infection or an uninfected control (not recorded which).

This clonotype was detected many times. The rearrangement joins TRBV20-1 to TRBJ1-1; D is unresolved. Germline V gene sequence: CDR1 DFQATT, CDR2 SNEGSKA (reference sequence). The CDR3 contains 9 residues. V was cut by 3 bases and J by 4 bases, with 0 bases left in between. As DNA, the CDR3 is TGCAGTGCTAGCACTGAAGCTTTCTTT. Translation gives CSASTEAFF.

This clonotype was found many times. This chain uses TRBV5-4 with TRBJ1-3; 8 nucleotides align to TRBD1. Germline assignment: CDR1 SGHNT and CDR2 YYREEE (reference sequence). Trimming took 4 bases from V and 1 from J; bases not matched to a gene: 10. The CDR3 totals 17 residues. The CDR3, as DNA: TGTGCCAGCAGCCCATCCGGGACAGGACATTCTGGAAACACCATATATTTT. It is translated as CASSPSGTGHSGNTIYF. The full variable domain, with the rest looked up from reference TRBV5-4 and TRBJ1-3, is ETGVTQSPTHLIKTRGQQVTLRCSSQSGHNTVSWYQQALGQGPQFIFQYYREEENGRGNFPPRFSGLQFPNYSSELNVNALELDDSALYLCASSPSGTGHSGNTIYFGEGSWLTVV.

Ten or more counts support this clonotype. The chain carries TRBV5-4 and TRBJ2-3; 14 bases match TRBD2. Germline V lookup: CDR1 SGHNT, CDR2 YYREEE (reference sequence). This CDR3 contains 15 residues. Trimming cost V 4 bases and J 7 bases; bases outside gene matches: 5. CDR3 in amino acids: CASSKTSGGAYTQYF. The CDR3, as DNA: TGTGCCAGCAGCAAGACTAGCGGGGGGGCCTATACGCAGTATTTT. The whole variable domain, filled in from reference TRBV5-4 and TRBJ2-3, reads ETGVTQSPTHLIKTRGQQVTLRCSSQSGHNTVSWYQQALGQGPQFIFQYYREEENGRGNFPPRFSGLQFPNYSSELNVNALELDDSALYLCASSKTSGGAYTQYFGPGTRLTVL.

This clonotype was counted ten times or more. The chain recombines TRBV28 with TRBJ2-2, with D unclear. V was shortened by 5 bases and J by 2 bases, with 9 bases between the two germline ends. CDR3 size: 14 residues. Germline CDR1 is MDHEN and CDR2 is SYDVKM. CDR3 sequence (DNA): TGTGCCAGCAGTGCCCAGGAAAACACCGGGGAGCTGTTTTTT. This sequence encodes CASSAQENTGELFF.